What follows are 11 T cell receptor beta chains derived from one specimen sequenced in a study of control samples from healthy donors and cancer patients. The method was immunoSEQ multiplex PCR; TCRdb's version includes in-frame clones alone and lacks a portion of them. Of under 450,000 clones listed, around nine tenths are singletons. The specimen was PBMCs. These receptors came from a man aged 35-49 years with head and neck cancer.

This sequence joins TRBV28 and TRBJ1-2; D call uncertain. The CDR3 is 12 amino acids. Germline V gives CDR1 MDHEN, CDR2 SYDVKM. V lost 6 bases, J lost 2 bases, and 7 bases lay in between. The CDR3 nucleotides read TGTGCCAGCAGCCGCCTGAACTATGGCTACACCTTC. It yields the protein CASSRLNYGYTF.

The V and J genes are TRBV19 and TRBJ1-1; weak D call: TRBD1 (6 bases). Germline CDR1 is LNHDA and CDR2 is SQIVND (reference sequence). This CDR3 has 15 residues. V lost 0 bases and J 6 bases, leaving 14 bases between the germline ends. CDR3 region: CASSIDGRGVAEAFF. As DNA, the CDR3 is TGTGCCAGTAGTATAGATGGAAGGGGGGTCGCTGAAGCTTTCTTT.

The J gene is TRBJ2-7, the V gene TRBV5-6; TRBD1 matches at 8 bases. Germline trimming cut 3 bases from V and 3 bases from J; bases unmatched to any gene: 5. The CDR3 length is 14 residues. The germline V gene has CDR1 SGHDT and CDR2 YYEEEE. CDR3 sequence reads: CASSSGTGNYEQYF. In DNA, the CDR3 is TGTGCCAGCAGCTCCGGGACAGGAAACTACGAGCAGTACTTC.

This clone was seen only once. The rearrangement joins TRBV24-1 to TRBJ2-3; TRBD1 aligns across 8 bases. CDR3 length: 16 residues. Germline V gene sequence: CDR1 KGHDR, CDR2 SFDVKD. J lost 2 bases, V lost 9 bases, and 12 bases had no gene match. This CDR3 reads CATGRDEQGDTDTQYF. In nucleotides, the CDR3 is TGTGCCACCGGAAGGGACGAACAGGGGGACACAGATACGCAGTATTTT.

The V call is TRBV5-1, the J call TRBJ2-3, with D perhaps matching TRBD2 (5 bases). The CDR3 sequence is 15 residues long. V was clipped by 2 bases and J by 0 bases, with 10 bases between them. Germline V gene lookup returns CDR1 SGHRS and CDR2 YFSETQ. CDR3 in DNA: TGCGCCAGCAGCTTAGCGGACCGTAGCACAGATACGCAGTATTTT. Its protein product is CASSLADRSTDTQYF.

This clone appeared once. The chain recombines TRBV11-2 with TRBJ2-2; 11 bases are shared with TRBD2. The junction had 10 bases not matched to a gene; V was cut back by 3 bases and J by 4 bases. Germline V gives CDR1 SGHAT, CDR2 FQNNGV. The length of the CDR3 is 18 residues. The CDR3 sequence is CASSLELAGGAGTGELFF. CDR3 coding DNA: TGTGCCAGCAGCTTGGAGCTAGCGGGGGGTGCAGGCACCGGGGAGCTGTTTTTT.

This chain joins TRBV11-3 and TRBJ2-3; D possibly corresponds to TRBD1 (5 bases). The length of the CDR3 is 13 residues. CDR1 and CDR2 from the germline V gene are SGHNT and YENEEA. With 5 bases removed from V and 2 bases from J, the gap between germline ends came to 8 bases. CDR3 region: CASSPGSTDTQYF. In nucleotides, the CDR3 is TGTGCCAGCAGCCCAGGGTCCACAGATACGCAGTATTTT.

The rearrangement uses TRBV2 and TRBJ2-7, with 8 bases lining up with TRBD2. This CDR3 has 15 residues. Germline CDR1 is SNHLY and CDR2 is FYNNEI. The J segment lost 5 bases and the V segment lost 8 bases, leaving 14 bases of the junction unmatched. CDR3 nucleotide sequence: TGTGCCAGCCTGGGAAGCGGGAGAAGGGGAAACGAGCAGTACTTC. Residues: CASLGSGRRGNEQYF.

V is TRBV7-2 and J is TRBJ1-1, with D possibly matching TRBD1 (6 bases). Germline V gene sequence: CDR1 SGHTA, CDR2 FQGNSA. The CDR3 is 12 amino acids. Trimming took 4 bases from V and 11 from J, leaving 14 bases between them. The CDR3 DNA follows: TGTGCCAGCAGCTATCAGGGGTTTACCGCTTTCTTT. Translation gives CASSYQGFTAFF.

The chain combines TRBV4-2 with TRBJ2-2; 8 nucleotides match TRBD2. The ends lost 3 bases at V and 0 bases at J; junction bases unmatched: 3. Germline values: CDR1 LGHNA, CDR2 YNFKEQ. The CDR3 loop spans 16 amino acids. Written as DNA, the CDR3 is TGTGCCAGCAGCCAGGAGGGACTAGCGAACACCGGGGAGCTGTTTTTT. Translation gives CASSQEGLANTGELFF.

The V call is TRBV4-1, the J call TRBJ2-7, with 7 bases lining up with TRBD1. CDR3 length: 15 residues. Germline V lookup: CDR1 MGHRA, CDR2 YSYEKL. Unmatched junction bases numbered 5, after V lost 1 base and J lost 2 bases. The CDR3 bases are TGCGCCAGCAGCCAAGTATCAACAGGGGCCTACGAGCAGTACTTC. It translates to CASSQVSTGAYEQYF.